This TCR beta chain originates from a study of a mutant IDH1 vaccine in newly diagnosed glioma. Across the study: Vaccination started 4-6 weeks after radiotherapy alone, or with temozolomide cycles. V12 took place at week 35, and V13 at week 47.

The CDR3 has 15 amino acids. From germline, CDR1 is SGDLS and CDR2 YYNGEE. With V trimmed by 4 bases and J by 2 bases, 5 bases remained unmatched. Profiled with immunoSEQ multiplex PCR; TCRdb holds only in-frame clones, not every one. The sample holds approximately 33,000 clones, about 75% seen once. Of note for this clone: Its antigen is as yet unknown.

Study-level findings and limits: No link was apparently found between pseudoprogression and changes in top peripheral T cell clonotypes.

Time point denoted: week 47, end of study. Doses of 300 ug of mutant IDH1 20-mer peptide were given with topical imiquimod. Newly diagnosed WHO grade 3 or 4 IDH1-mutant, ATRX-lost astrocytomas were identified in the donors. The sequencing used PBMCs, collected from a glioma patient whose treatment included an IDH1 peptide vaccine. The receptor was isolated from a man aged 35 to 55 with glioma. The V call is TRBV9, the J call TRBJ2-2, with TRBD1 matching 7 bases. The CDR3 region is CASSTRDRNTGELFF. Here the CDR3 DNA reads TGTGCCAGCAGCACACGGGACAGAAACACCGGGGAGCTGTTTTTT.